Below are 22 T cell receptor beta chains sequenced from a single sample in a study of T-cell reconstitution after alpha-beta-depleted transplantation in children. This sample's TCRbeta library carried unique molecular identifier barcodes. TCRdb re-called the PCR reads through MiXCR, storing one row per CDR3 protein. The sample has approximately 800,000 distinct CDR3 sequences; 15% to 20% are singletons. The source material was PBMCs, mostly from graft donor cells, sampled 360 days after TCRalphabeta/CD19-depleted stem cell transplant. The receptors stem from a male patient between 10 and 17 years old who had a stem cell transplant for acute lymphoblastic leukemia, so the T cells may come from the graft donor.

This clonotype was seen only a few times. V gene TRBV25-1 combines with J gene TRBJ2-3; 9 nucleotides line up with TRBD1. Unmatched junction bases numbered 7, after V lost 5 bases and J lost 4 bases. The CDR3 has 15 residues. Germline assignment: CDR1 MGHDK and CDR2 SYGVNS. The CDR3 here is CASSPRQGVADTQYF. The DNA of the CDR3 is TGTGCCAGCAGTCCCAGACAGGGGGTAGCAGATACGCAGTATTTT. Complete variable domain (other parts from reference TRBV25-1 and TRBJ2-3): EADIYQTPRYLVIGTGKKITLECSQTMGHDKMYWYQQDPGMELHLIHYSYGVNSTEKGDLSSESTVSRIRTEHFPLTLESARPSHTSQYLCASSPRQGVADTQYFGPGTRLTVL.

CDR3 sequence reads: CASRGPWADTQYF. CDR3 sequence (DNA): TGTGCCAGCAGAGGGCCCTGGGCAGATACGCAGTATTTT. The V and J genes are TRBV2 and TRBJ2-3; no definite D call. Trimming pared 6 bases from V and 4 bases from J, leaving 11 bases between. In germline, CDR1 is SNHLY, CDR2 FYNNEI. This CDR3 is 13 amino acids long.

The chain joins TRBV24-1 to TRBJ1-1; possible D gene TRBD1, 5 bases. V lost 3 bases, J lost 1 base, and 17 bases lay in between. This CDR3 is built from 17 residues. Per the germline V gene, CDR1 is KGHDR and CDR2 is SFDVKD. The CDR3: CATSDKARRGRNTEAFF. For the CDR3, the DNA is TGTGCCACCAGTGATAAAGCGCGACGGGGCCGGAACACTGAAGCTTTCTTT.

The gene calls are TRBV5-1 and TRBJ2-2; TRBD1 matches at 7 bases. With V trimmed by 3 bases and J by 7 bases, 9 bases remained unmatched. Germline V gives CDR1 SGHRS, CDR2 YFSETQ. The CDR3 has 15 amino acids. The CDR3 loop reads CASSWTGSEVGELFF. The DNA for the CDR3 is TGCGCCAGCAGCTGGACAGGCTCGGAGGTCGGGGAGCTGTTTTTT.

At least ten counts were recorded for this clonotype. This rearrangement joins TRBV11-2 to TRBJ2-3; D unresolved. Trimming cost V 1 base and J 6 bases, with 11 bases left between them. CDR1 is SGHAT, CDR2 FQNNGV, per germline. The CDR3 is 14 residues long. Here the CDR3 DNA reads TGTGCCAGCAGCTTAGGTGGAAGGCGGGATACGCAGTATTTT. It is translated as CASSLGGRRDTQYF.

This sequence joins TRBV10-3 and TRBJ2-7, with TRBD2 matching 8 bases. The CDR3 consists of 17 residues. With V trimmed by 0 bases and J by 0 bases, 7 bases remained unmatched. Germline values: CDR1 ENHRY, CDR2 SYGVKD. In DNA form, the CDR3 reads TGTGCCATCAGTGAGTCAGGACTAGCCTACGTCTCCTACGAGCAGTACTTC. Translating it yields CAISESGLAYVSYEQYF.

This clonotype turned up a few times. The chain uses TRBV2 and TRBJ2-7; unclear D gene. The CDR3 contains 11 residues. V lost 4 bases, J lost 13 bases, and 14 bases lay in between. Germline V CDR1 and CDR2: SNHLY, FYNNEI. Here the CDR3 reads CASSVGGFPYF. For the CDR3, the DNA is TGTGCCAGCAGTGTAGGCGGCTTTCCCTACTTC. Variable domain in full (rest from reference TRBV2 and TRBJ2-7): EPEVTQTPSHQVTQMGQEVILRCVPISNHLYFYWYRQILGQKVEFLVSFYNNEISEKSEIFDDQFSVERPDGSNFTLKIRSTKLEDSAMYFCASSVGGFPYFGPGTRLTVT.

This clonotype was seen only a few times. DNA of the CDR3: TGTGCCACCACTGAAACGGGAGGAGTTGTACAAGAGACCCAGTACTTC. Translation: CATTETGGVVQETQYF. The chain links TRBV24-1 to TRBJ2-5; 7 nucleotides line up with TRBD2. Germline V lookup: CDR1 KGHDR, CDR2 SFDVKD. This CDR3 contains 16 residues. The junction had 13 bases not matched to a gene; V was cut back by 8 bases and J by 2 bases.

This clonotype was recorded at least ten times. The chain couples TRBV7-8 to TRBJ2-1; TRBD2 agrees at 8 bases. V shed 5 bases and J 4 bases; nucleotides not matched to a gene: 16. The length of the CDR3 is 18 residues. Looked up from germline, CDR1 is SGHVS and CDR2 is FQNEAQ. CDR3 nucleotide sequence: TGTGCCAGCAGCCGTCGGGGGGCGGGAGGCTCCACTTACAATGAGCAGTTCTTC. As protein: CASSRRGAGGSTYNEQFF.

The CDR3 DNA is TGTGCCAGCAGGGGGCCGCATGCCGGGGAGCTGTTTTTT. This gives the protein CASRGPHAGELFF. The rearrangement links TRBV7-9 to TRBJ2-2; D is perhaps TRBD1 (5 bases). Trimming removed 6 bases from V and 6 bases from J, with 11 bases in between. The V gene's germline CDR1 is SEHNR and CDR2 FQNEAQ (reference sequence). The CDR3 has 13 amino acids.

The chain links TRBV5-5 to TRBJ2-5; D is possibly TRBD2 (5 bases). CDR3 length: 16 residues. Germline V CDR1 and CDR2: SGHKS, YYEKEE (reference sequence). Trimming cost V 4 bases and J 2 bases, with 18 bases left between them. The CDR3 DNA sequence: TGTGCCAGCAGCATGCTTTTTGGAGGCCTGCAAGAGACCCAGTACTTC. Translation: CASSMLFGGLQETQYF.

This clonotype was found a few times. The rearrangement joins TRBV5-1 to TRBJ2-5; a possible D gene is TRBD2 (7 bases). V lost 3 bases to trimming and J lost 5 bases, with 14 bases between them. This CDR3 is 14 amino acids long. Germline-derived CDR1 and CDR2 are SGHRS and YFSETQ. The DNA for the CDR3 is TGCGCCAGCAGCTCGCCCGGGGGGCTGGAGACCCAGTACTTC. Residues: CASSSPGGLETQYF.

V gene TRBV6-1 combines with J gene TRBJ1-5; D is perhaps TRBD1 (5 bases). This CDR3 region has 14 residues. The germline CDR1 and CDR2 sequences are MNHNS and SASEGT. Deletions cut 6 bases from V and 2 bases from J, with 11 bases between. CDR3 nucleotides: TGTGCCAGCAGCCGAGGGGAAGGCAATCAGCCCCAGCATTTT. It translates to CASSRGEGNQPQHF.

The V call is TRBV29-1, the J call TRBJ2-3; no firm D call. The V end lost 4 bases, the J end lost 4 bases, and 15 bases lay between the germline ends. CDR3 length equals 14 residues. Germline CDR1 reads SQVTM; CDR2 reads ANQGSEA. CDR3 residues: CSVGGLPGADTQYF. The CDR3 region has the DNA TGCAGCGTTGGAGGCCTCCCGGGTGCAGATACGCAGTATTTT.

This clonotype came up once. CDR3 nucleotide sequence: TGCGCCAGCAGCCAAGGCGACAGGGGGCGTTTAGAGACCCAGTACTTC. Translating it yields CASSQGDRGRLETQYF. The chain links TRBV4-1 to TRBJ2-5; TRBD1 aligns across 10 bases. The V gene end was trimmed by 1 base and the J gene end by 4 bases; junction bases not matched to a gene: 6. Germline V gene lookup returns CDR1 MGHRA and CDR2 YSYEKL. This CDR3 has 16 residues.

V usage is TRBV2 and J usage is TRBJ2-7, with D uncertain. CDR1 is SNHLY and CDR2 is FYNNEI in the germline V gene. V lost 7 bases and J 3 bases, leaving 13 bases between the germline ends. This CDR3 is 13 amino acids long. CDR3 protein: CASINGRNYEQYF. CDR3 coding DNA: TGTGCCAGCATCAACGGCAGAAACTACGAGCAGTACTTC.

This clonotype was observed many times. The chain has TRBV5-1 and TRBJ1-4; D is ambiguous. The CDR3 extends over 13 amino acids. Trimming removed 4 bases from V and 5 bases from J, with 9 bases in between. Germline V CDR1 and CDR2: SGHRS, YFSETQ. The CDR3 protein is CASSAGENEKLFF. The CDR3 nucleotides are TGCGCCAGCAGCGCCGGCGAGAATGAAAAACTGTTTTTT.

The sample holds many counts of this clonotype. The V call is TRBV20-1, the J call TRBJ2-7; D is perhaps TRBD1 or TRBD2 (5 bases each). V was pared by 3 bases and J by 1 base, with 16 bases between. Germline V gene data show CDR1 as DFQATT and CDR2 as SNEGSKA (reference sequence). The CDR3 spans 15 residues. The CDR3 bases are TGCAGTGCTAGTTCCCCTAGCAGGGTTTCCTACGAGCAGTACTTC. As protein: CSASSPSRVSYEQYF.

This chain connects TRBV20-1 to TRBJ1-2; 10 nucleotides agree with TRBD1. The germline V gene has CDR1 DFQATT and CDR2 SNEGSKA (reference sequence). V trimming: 2 bases; J trimming: 2 bases; junction bases outside the gene matches: 2. The CDR3 contains 14 residues. The CDR3 protein is CSARTDRGNYGYTF. CDR3 nucleotides: TGCAGTGCTAGAACGGACAGGGGGAACTATGGCTACACCTTC.

This clonotype was seen ten or more times. The CDR3 DNA reads TGCGCCAGCAGCTCGACTAGGTCCTCCTACAATGAGCAGTTCTTC. This translates into CASSSTRSSYNEQFF. This chain uses TRBV5-1 with TRBJ2-1, with D possibly being TRBD2 (6 bases). Germline loops: CDR1 SGHRS, CDR2 YFSETQ. There are 15 residues in the CDR3. Trimming took 3 bases from V and 0 from J, leaving 10 bases between them.

DNA for the CDR3: TGTGCCAGCAGTCAACTTCTCGGGGTCTCCTACGAGCAGTACTTC. Its translation is CASSQLLGVSYEQYF. V is TRBV14 and J is TRBJ2-7; tentative D call: TRBD2 (5 bases). This CDR3 has 15 amino acids. Per germline, CDR1 SGHDN and CDR2 FVKESK. Trimming removed 6 bases from V and 0 bases from J, with 15 bases in between. Using reference TRBV14 and TRBJ2-7 for the parts outside the CDR3, the full variable domain is EAGVTQFPSHSVIEKGQTVTLRCDPISGHDNLYWYRRVMGKEIKFLLHFVKESKQDESGMPNNRFLAERTGGTYSTLKVQPAELEDSGVYFCASSQLLGVSYEQYFGPGTRLTVT.

This clonotype has at least ten counts. V gene TRBV5-1 combines with J gene TRBJ2-7; 9 bases agree with TRBD2. Looked up from germline, CDR1 is SGHRS and CDR2 is YFSETQ. This CDR3 contains 15 residues. After removal of 4 bases from V and 4 bases from J, the junction contained 9 bases not matched to a gene. The DNA of the CDR3 is TGCGCCAGCAGCCAGTTTTATGCGGGAGGGTACGAGCAGTACTTC. Amino acids: CASSQFYAGGYEQYF.